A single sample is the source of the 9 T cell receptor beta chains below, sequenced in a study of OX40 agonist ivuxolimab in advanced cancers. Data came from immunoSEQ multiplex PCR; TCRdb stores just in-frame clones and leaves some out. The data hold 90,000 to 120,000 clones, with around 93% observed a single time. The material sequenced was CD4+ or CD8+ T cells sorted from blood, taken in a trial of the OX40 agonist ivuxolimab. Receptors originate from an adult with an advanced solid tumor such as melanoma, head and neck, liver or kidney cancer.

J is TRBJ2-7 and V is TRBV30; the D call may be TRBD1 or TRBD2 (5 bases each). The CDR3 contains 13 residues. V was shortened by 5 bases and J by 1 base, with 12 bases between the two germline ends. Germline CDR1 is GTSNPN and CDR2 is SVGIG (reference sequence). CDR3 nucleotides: TGTGCCTGGGCTCGGGACGGATCCTACGAGCAGTACTTC. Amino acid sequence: CAWARDGSYEQYF.

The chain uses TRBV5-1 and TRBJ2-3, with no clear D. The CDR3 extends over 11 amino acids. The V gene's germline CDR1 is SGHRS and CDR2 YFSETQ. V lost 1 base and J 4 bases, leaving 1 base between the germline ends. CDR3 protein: CASSLSDTQYF. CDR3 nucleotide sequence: TGCGCCAGCAGCTTGTCAGATACGCAGTATTTT.

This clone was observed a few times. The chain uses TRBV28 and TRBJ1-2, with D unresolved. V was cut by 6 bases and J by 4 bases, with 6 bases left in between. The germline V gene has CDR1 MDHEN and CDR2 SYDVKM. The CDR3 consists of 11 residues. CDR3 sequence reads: CASSQGYGYTF. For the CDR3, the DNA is TGTGCCAGCAGCCAAGGCTATGGCTACACCTTC.

The CDR3 sequence is CASSLWGAGGSDEQYF. The CDR3 DNA reads as TGTGCCAGCAGTTTATGGGGGGCGGGGGGAAGTGACGAGCAGTACTTC. J is TRBJ2-7 and V is TRBV28; 8 nucleotides match TRBD2. The CDR3 consists of 16 residues. With 0 bases clipped from V and 5 bases from J, the junction kept 9 bases outside the gene matches. Germline CDR1 reads MDHEN; CDR2 reads SYDVKM.

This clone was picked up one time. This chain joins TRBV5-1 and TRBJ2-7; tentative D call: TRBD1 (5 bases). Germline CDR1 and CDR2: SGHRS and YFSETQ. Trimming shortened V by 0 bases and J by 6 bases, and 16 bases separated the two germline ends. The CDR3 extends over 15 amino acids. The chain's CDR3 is CASSLGGALGTEQYF. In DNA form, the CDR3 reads TGCGCCAGCAGCTTGGGTGGGGCGCTCGGAACCGAGCAGTACTTC.

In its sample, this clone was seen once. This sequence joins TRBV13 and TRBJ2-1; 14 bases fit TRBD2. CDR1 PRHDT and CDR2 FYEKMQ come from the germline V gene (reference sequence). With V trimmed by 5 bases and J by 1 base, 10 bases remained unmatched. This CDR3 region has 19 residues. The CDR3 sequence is CASSQGTSGRMMSYNEQFF. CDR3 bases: TGTGCCAGCAGCCAAGGGACTAGCGGGAGAATGATGTCCTACAATGAGCAGTTCTTC.

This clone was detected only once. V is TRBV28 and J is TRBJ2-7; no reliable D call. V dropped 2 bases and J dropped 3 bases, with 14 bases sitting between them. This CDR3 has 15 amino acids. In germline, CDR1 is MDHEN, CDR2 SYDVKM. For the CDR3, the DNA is TGTGCCAGCAGTTTACCCTCAGCTGTGGTCTACGAGCAGTACTTC. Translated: CASSLPSAVVYEQYF.

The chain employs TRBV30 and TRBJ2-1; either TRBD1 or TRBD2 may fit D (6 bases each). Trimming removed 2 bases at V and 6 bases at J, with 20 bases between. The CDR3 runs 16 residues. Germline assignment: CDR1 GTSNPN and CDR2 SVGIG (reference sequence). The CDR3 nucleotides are TGTGCCTGGAGTCCTCCTCCGCGGGAAGGGGGCAATGAGCAGTTCTTC. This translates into CAWSPPPREGGNEQFF. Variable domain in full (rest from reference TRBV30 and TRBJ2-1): SQTIHQWPATLVQPVGSPLSLECTVEGTSNPNLYWYRQAAGRGLQLLFYSVGIGQISSEVPQNLSASRPQDRQFILSSKKLLLSDSGFYLCAWSPPPREGGNEQFFGPGTRLTVL.

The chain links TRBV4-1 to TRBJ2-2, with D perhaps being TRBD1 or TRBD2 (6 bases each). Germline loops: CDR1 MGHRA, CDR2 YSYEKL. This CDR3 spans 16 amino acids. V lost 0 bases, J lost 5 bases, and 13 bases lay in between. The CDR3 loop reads CASSQDRGGRTGELFF. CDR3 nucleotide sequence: TGCGCCAGCAGCCAAGATCGAGGGGGGCGAACCGGGGAGCTGTTTTTT.